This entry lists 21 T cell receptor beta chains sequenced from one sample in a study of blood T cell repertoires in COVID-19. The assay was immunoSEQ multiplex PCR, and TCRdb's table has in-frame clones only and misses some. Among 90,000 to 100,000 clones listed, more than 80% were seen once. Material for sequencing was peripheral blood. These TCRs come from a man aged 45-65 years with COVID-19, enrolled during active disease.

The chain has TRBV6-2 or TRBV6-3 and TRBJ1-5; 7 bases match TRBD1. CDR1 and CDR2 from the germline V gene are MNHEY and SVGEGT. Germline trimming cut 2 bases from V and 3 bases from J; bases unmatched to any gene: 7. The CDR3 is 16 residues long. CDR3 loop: CASSYRAGTANQPQHF. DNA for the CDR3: TGTGCCAGCAGTTACCGTGCCGGGACAGCCAATCAGCCCCAGCATTTT.

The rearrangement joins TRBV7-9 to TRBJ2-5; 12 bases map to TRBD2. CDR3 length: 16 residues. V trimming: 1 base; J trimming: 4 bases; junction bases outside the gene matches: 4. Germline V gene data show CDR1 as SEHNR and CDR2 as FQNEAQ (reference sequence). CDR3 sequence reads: CASSLGLAGDRETQYF. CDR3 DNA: TGTGCCAGCAGCTTAGGACTAGCGGGGGACAGAGAGACCCAGTACTTC.

CDR3 in DNA: TGTGCCAGCAGTTTCCGGACAGGGAACACTGAAGCTTTCTTT. Its translation: CASSFRTGNTEAFF. The chain is built from TRBV6-6 and TRBJ1-1, with 7 bases fitting TRBD1. V dropped 4 bases and J dropped 1; count of bases not matched to a gene: 3. This CDR3 is 14 amino acids long. Germline lookup yields CDR1 MNHNY and CDR2 SVGAGI (reference sequence).

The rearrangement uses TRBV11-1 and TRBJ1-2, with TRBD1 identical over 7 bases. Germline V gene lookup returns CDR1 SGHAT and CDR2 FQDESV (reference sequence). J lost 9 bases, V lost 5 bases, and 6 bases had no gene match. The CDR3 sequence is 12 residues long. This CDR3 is CASSANRGSYTF. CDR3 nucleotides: TGTGCCAGCAGCGCAAACAGGGGAAGCTACACCTTC.

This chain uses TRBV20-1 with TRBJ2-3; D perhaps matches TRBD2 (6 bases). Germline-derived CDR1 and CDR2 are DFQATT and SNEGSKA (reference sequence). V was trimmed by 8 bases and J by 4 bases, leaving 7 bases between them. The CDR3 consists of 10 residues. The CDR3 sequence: CSPGADTQYF. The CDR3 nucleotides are TGCAGTCCGGGGGCAGATACGCAGTATTTT.

CDR3 DNA: TGTGCCAGCAGCTCCTCGGGGGTCCGCGGAAACACCATATATTTT. As protein: CASSSSGVRGNTIYF. The chain employs TRBV9 and TRBJ1-3, with D tentatively TRBD1 (5 bases). The V gene lost 4 bases and the J gene lost 4 bases, with 15 bases spanning the gap. The CDR3 totals 15 residues. The germline V gene encodes CDR1 SGDLS and CDR2 YYNGEE. Full variable domain (outside the CDR3, taken from reference TRBV9 and TRBJ1-3): DSGVTQTPKHLITATGQRVTLRCSPRSGDLSVYWYQQSLDQGLQFLIQYYNGEERAKGNILERFSAQQFPDLHSELNLSSLELGDSALYFCASSSSGVRGNTIYFGEGSWLTVV.

This chain's CDR3 is CASSSQAPNTGELFF. The DNA for the CDR3 is TGTGCCAGCAGTTCCCAGGCCCCGAACACCGGGGAGCTGTTTTTT. V and J are TRBV6-5 and TRBJ2-2; no clear D. CDR1 is MNHEY, CDR2 SVGAGI, per germline. This CDR3 contains 15 residues. Deletions cut 4 bases from V and 0 bases from J, with 9 bases between.

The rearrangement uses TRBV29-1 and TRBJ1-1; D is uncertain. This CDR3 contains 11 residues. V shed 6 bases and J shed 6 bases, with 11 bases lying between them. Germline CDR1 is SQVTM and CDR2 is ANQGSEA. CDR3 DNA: TGCAGCGTAGGCAGGAAGGCTGAAGCTTTCTTT. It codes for CSVGRKAEAFF.

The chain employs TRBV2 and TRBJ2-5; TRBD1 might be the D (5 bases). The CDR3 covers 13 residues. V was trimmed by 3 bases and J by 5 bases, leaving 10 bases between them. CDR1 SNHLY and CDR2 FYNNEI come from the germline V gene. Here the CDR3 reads CASSEVRAETQYF. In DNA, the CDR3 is TGTGCCAGCAGTGAGGTCAGGGCGGAGACCCAGTACTTC.

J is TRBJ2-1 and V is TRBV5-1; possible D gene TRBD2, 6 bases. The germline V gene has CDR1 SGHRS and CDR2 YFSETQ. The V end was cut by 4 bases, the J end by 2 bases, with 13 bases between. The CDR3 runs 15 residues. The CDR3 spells CASSADSGAYNEQFF. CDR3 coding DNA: TGCGCCAGCAGCGCGGACTCGGGGGCCTACAATGAGCAGTTCTTC.

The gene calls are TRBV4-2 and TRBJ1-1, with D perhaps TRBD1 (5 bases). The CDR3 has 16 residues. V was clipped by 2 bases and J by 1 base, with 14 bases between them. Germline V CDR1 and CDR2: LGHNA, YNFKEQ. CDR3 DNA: TGTGCCAGCAGCCAACAGTCCGGGACTGCGAACACTGAAGCTTTCTTT. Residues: CASSQQSGTANTEAFF.

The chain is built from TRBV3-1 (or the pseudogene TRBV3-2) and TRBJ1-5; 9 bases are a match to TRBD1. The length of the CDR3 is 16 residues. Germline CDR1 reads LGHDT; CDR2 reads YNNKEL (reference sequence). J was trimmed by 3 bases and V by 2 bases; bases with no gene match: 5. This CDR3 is CASSQSGTGFNQPQHF. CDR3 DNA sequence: TGTGCCAGCAGCCAATCCGGGACAGGGTTCAATCAGCCCCAGCATTTT.

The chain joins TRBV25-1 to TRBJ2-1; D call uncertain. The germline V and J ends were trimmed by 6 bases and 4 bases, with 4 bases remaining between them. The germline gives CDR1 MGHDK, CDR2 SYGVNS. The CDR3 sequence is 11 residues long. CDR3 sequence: CASRLYNEQFF. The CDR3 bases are TGTGCCAGCAGACTTTACAATGAGCAGTTCTTC.

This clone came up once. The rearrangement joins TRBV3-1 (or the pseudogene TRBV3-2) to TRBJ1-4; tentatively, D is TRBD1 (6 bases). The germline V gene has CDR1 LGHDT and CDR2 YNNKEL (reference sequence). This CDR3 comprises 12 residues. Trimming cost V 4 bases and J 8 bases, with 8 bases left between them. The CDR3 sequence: CASSPRGEKLFF. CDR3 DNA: TGTGCCAGCAGCCCCAGGGGAGAAAAACTGTTTTTT.

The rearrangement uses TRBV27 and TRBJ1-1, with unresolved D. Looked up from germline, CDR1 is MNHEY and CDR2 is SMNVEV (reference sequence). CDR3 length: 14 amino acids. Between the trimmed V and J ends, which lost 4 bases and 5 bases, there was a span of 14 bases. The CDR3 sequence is CASSSSGVGTEAFF. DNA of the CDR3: TGTGCCAGCAGTTCATCCGGGGTGGGGACTGAAGCTTTCTTT.

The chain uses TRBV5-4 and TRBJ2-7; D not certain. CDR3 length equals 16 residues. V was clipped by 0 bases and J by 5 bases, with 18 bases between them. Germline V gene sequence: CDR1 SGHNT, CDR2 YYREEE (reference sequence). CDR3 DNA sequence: TGTGCCAGCAGCTTGGACCAGGTACCCGGCGATCACGAGCAGTACTTC. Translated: CASSLDQVPGDHEQYF.

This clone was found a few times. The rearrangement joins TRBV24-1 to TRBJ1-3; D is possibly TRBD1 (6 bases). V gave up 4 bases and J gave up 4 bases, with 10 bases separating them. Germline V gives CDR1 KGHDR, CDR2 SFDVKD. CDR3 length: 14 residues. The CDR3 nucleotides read TGTGCCACCAGTGACCCAGACAGGGGAAACACCATATATTTT. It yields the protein CATSDPDRGNTIYF.

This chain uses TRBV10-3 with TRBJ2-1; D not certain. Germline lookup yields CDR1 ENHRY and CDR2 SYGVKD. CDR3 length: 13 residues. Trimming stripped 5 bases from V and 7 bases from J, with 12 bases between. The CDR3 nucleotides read TGTGCCATCAGTTTCGGTAATCCAAATGAGCAGTTCTTC. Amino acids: CAISFGNPNEQFF.

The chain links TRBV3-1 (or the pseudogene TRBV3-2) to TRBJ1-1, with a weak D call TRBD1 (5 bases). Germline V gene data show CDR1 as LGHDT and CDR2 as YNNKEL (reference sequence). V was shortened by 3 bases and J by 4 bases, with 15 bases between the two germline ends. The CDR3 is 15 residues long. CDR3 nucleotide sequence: TGTGCCAGCAGCCACCGACAGAGTGCGAGCACTGAAGCTTTCTTT. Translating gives CASSHRQSASTEAFF.

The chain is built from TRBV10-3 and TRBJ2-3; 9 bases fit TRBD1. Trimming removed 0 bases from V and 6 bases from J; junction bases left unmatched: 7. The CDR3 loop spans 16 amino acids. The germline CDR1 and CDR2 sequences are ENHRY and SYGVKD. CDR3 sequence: CAISESGDRGSDTQYF. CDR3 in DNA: TGTGCCATCAGTGAGTCCGGAGACAGGGGGTCGGATACGCAGTATTTT.

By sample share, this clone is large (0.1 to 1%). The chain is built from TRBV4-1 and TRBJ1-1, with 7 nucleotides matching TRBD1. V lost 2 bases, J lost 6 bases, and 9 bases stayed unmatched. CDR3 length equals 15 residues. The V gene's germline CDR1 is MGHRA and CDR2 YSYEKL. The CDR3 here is CASSQTHQGVPEAFF. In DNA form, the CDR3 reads TGCGCCAGCAGCCAAACCCATCAGGGGGTACCTGAAGCTTTCTTT.